What follows are 7 T cell receptor beta chains derived from one specimen sequenced in a study of identical twins. TCRdb reprocessed the 5' RACE reads via MiXCR and lists one record per CDR3 protein. The table records hundreds of thousands of distinct CDR3 sequences, approximately 13% of them present only once. These records were also assigned to another study, of yellow fever vaccine responses in identical twins.

Material: PBMCs. All receptors derive from a woman between 18 and 29 years old in good health.

The chain couples TRBV28 to TRBJ1-1; 7 bases match TRBD1. The CDR3 consists of 15 residues. The germline V gene encodes CDR1 MDHEN and CDR2 SYDVKM. With 6 bases clipped from V and 0 bases from J, the junction kept 7 bases outside the gene matches. The CDR3 sequence is CASRVGGTMNTEAFF. The CDR3 DNA is TGTGCCAGCAGGGTAGGGGGCACAATGAACACTGAAGCTTTCTTT.

In its sample, this clonotype was seen a few times. The V and J genes are TRBV15 and TRBJ1-5; D not certain. The V gene lost 1 base and the J gene lost 3 bases, with 10 bases spanning the gap. The V gene's germline CDR1 is LNHNV and CDR2 YYDKDF (reference sequence). The CDR3 is 15 amino acids. The CDR3 region has the DNA TGTGCCACCAGCAGAGGAGCGGAGCCCAATCAGCCCCAGCATTTT. Protein product: CATSRGAEPNQPQHF.

The genes are TRBV10-3 and TRBJ2-2; 8 nucleotides agree with TRBD2. Germline V CDR1 and CDR2: ENHRY, SYGVKD. V shed 6 bases and J 7 bases; nucleotides not matched to a gene: 13. The CDR3 runs 16 residues. CDR3 amino acids: CAISEVPGLVGGELFF. CDR3 DNA: TGTGCCATCAGCGAAGTCCCGGGACTAGTGGGCGGGGAGCTGTTTTTT.

In its sample, this clonotype was seen many times. The chain combines TRBV5-1 with TRBJ2-1; D call uncertain. The CDR3 is 11 residues long. V lost 0 bases and J lost 10, with 5 bases in between. Germline CDR1 and CDR2: SGHRS and YFSETQ. CDR3 in DNA: TGCGCCAGCAGCTTGGCAGCCGAGCAGTTCTTC. Translating gives CASSLAAEQFF.

This clonotype was observed a handful of times. The chain carries TRBV13 and TRBJ2-2, with D perhaps matching TRBD1 (6 bases). From germline, CDR1 is PRHDT and CDR2 FYEKMQ (reference sequence). The CDR3 has 15 residues. V gave up 5 bases and J gave up 1 base, with 11 bases separating them. The DNA for the CDR3 is TGTGCCAGCAGCCCGGGACACTTGAACACCGGGGAGCTGTTTTTT. It specifies CASSPGHLNTGELFF.

The chain is built from TRBV5-6 and TRBJ2-3, with 11 bases identical to TRBD2. Unmatched junction bases numbered 11, after V lost 1 base and J lost 4 bases. CDR1 is SGHDT and CDR2 is YYEEEE in the germline V gene. The CDR3 has 18 residues. Here the CDR3 reads CASSLLTSGETSADTQYF. CDR3 DNA sequence: TGTGCCAGCAGCTTGTTGACTAGCGGGGAAACTAGCGCAGATACGCAGTATTTT.

This clonotype was observed a handful of times. The genes are TRBV14 and TRBJ2-7; 11 nucleotides line up with TRBD2. Germline CDR1 and CDR2: SGHDN and FVKESK. The junction had 10 bases not matched to a gene; V was cut back by 5 bases and J by 7 bases. This CDR3 comprises 15 residues. The CDR3 is CASSYMTSGVCEQYV. The CDR3 DNA is TGTGCCAGCAGCTACATGACTAGCGGGGTTTGTGAGCAGTACGTC.